The rows below give T cell receptor beta chains drawn from one sample of a study of T-cell reconstitution after alpha-beta-depleted transplantation in children. From the PCR reads, TCRdb called clonotypes with MiXCR, one entry per CDR3 protein. The sample has around 600,000 distinct CDR3 sequences; about 10% are singletons. Sequencing used PBMCs from the stem cell graft donor, obtained from the stem cell graft. These receptors originate from a human donor who donated a stem cell graft to a child with acute myeloid leukemia. Each CDR3 is given with its conserved first and last residue. The D gene is left open where the match is weak. Expanded clones are given a class, and other clones once, few, many or no size at all.

V	J	size	D	CDR3	DNA
TRBV6-1	TRBJ2-7	many	TRBD2	CASRLRPGTSGVTYEQYF	TGTGCCAGCAGACTTCGACCCGGGACTAGCGGGGTTACCTACGAGCAGTACTTC
TRBV6-2/TRBV6-3	TRBJ2-2	few	TRBD2	CASRKSGEGTGELFF	TGTGCCAGCAGAAAGAGCGGGGAGGGCACCGGGGAGCTGTTTTTT
TRBV11-2	TRBJ1-1	-	TRBD1	CASSLDSLGQRIEAFF	TGTGCCAGCAGCTTAGATTCTTTGGGACAGAGAATTGAAGCTTTCTTT
TRBV7-2	TRBJ2-7	few	TRBD1	CASSLGWTGGDEQYF	TGTGCCAGCAGCTTAGGATGGACAGGGGGCGACGAGCAGTACTTC
TRBV6-1	TRBJ2-2	-	TRBD1	CASSRTGTASSTNTGELFF	TGTGCCAGCAGCAGAACCGGGACAGCGTCCTCCACGAACACCGGGGAGCTGTTTTTT
TRBV3-1	TRBJ2-1	many	-	CASSPTGDEQFF	TGTGCCAGCAGCCCCACGGGGGATGAGCAGTTCTTC
TRBV10-3	TRBJ2-2	few	TRBD2	CAISEIRLAGAYLNTGELFF	TGTGCCATCAGTGAGATTCGGCTAGCGGGAGCCTACTTAAACACCGGGGAGCTGTTTTTT
TRBV20-1	TRBJ2-2	-	TRBD1	CSARLAFGDRANRLAGELFF	TGCAGTGCTAGACTCGCCTTCGGGGACAGGGCCAACCGGCTGGCCGGGGAGCTGTTTTTT
TRBV11-2	TRBJ2-1	-	TRBD2	CASSFPSSGSLPGSYNEQFF	TGTGCCAGCAGCTTTCCCTCTAGCGGGAGCCTTCCCGGTTCCTACAATGAGCAGTTCTTC
TRBV5-1	TRBJ2-3	few	TRBD2	CASSLEASGLSSTDTQYF	TGCGCCAGCAGCTTGGAGGCTAGCGGATTGTCTAGCACAGATACGCAGTATTTT